The 2 T cell receptor beta chains presented below share a single source sample, sequenced in a study of human T cells and chemical hapten exposure. Time point: patch test 1, 2 weeks after DPC sensitization. The sample's treatment: therapeutic diphenylcyclopropenone sensitization with weekly scalp DPC. Using its own MiXCR run on the RACE reads, TCRdb lists one record per CDR3 protein. The sample has more than 95,000 distinct CDR3 sequences; 12% are singletons. Sequencing used whole blood, obtained in connection with sensitization to the hapten diphenylcyclopropenone (DPC). These receptors all come from a woman aged 45-65 years with alopecia areata. Some clones in this sample may be carry-over from other donors' samples.

This clonotype was recorded a few times. V and J are TRBV28 and TRBJ1-1; unclear D gene. CDR3 length: 13 amino acids. CDR1 is MDHEN and CDR2 is SYDVKM in the germline V gene. V shed 10 bases and J shed 6 bases, with 18 bases lying between them. The CDR3 nucleotides read TGTGCCACCCTCATCTGGACGGGCCCTGAAGCTTTCTTT. Protein: CATLIWTGPEAFF.

V is TRBV6-5 and J is TRBJ2-3; D is ambiguous. The germline V and J ends were trimmed by 2 bases and 3 bases, with 9 bases remaining between them. Germline CDR1 and CDR2: MNHEY and SVGAGI. The CDR3 spans 14 residues. The CDR3 spells CASSYDSWTDTQYF. DNA of the CDR3: TGTGCCAGCAGTTACGACTCCTGGACAGATACGCAGTATTTT.